These 2 T cell receptor beta chains were all obtained from the same sample, sequenced in a study of cytomegalovirus exposure and HLA in healthy donors. This PCR relied on a set of 60 Vbeta primers and 13 Jbeta primers. Clones were read by immunoSEQ multiplex PCR, and TCRdb kept only the in-frame ones, dropping some. The table includes about 150,000 clones, over 60% detected once. The sequenced sample consisted of PBMCs. These receptors came from a woman aged 40 to 50 in good health and CMV-seronegative.

CDR3 amino acids: CASSYSNRGGTEAFF. CDR3 in DNA: TGTGCCAGCAGTTACTCGAACAGGGGGGGCACTGAAGCTTTCTTT. The J gene is TRBJ1-1, the V gene TRBV6-5; 8 nucleotides agree with TRBD1. CDR1 is MNHEY and CDR2 is SVGAGI in the germline V gene. The V segment lost 0 bases and the J segment 4 bases; nucleotides outside the gene matches: 4. The CDR3 has 15 residues.

J is TRBJ2-1 and V is TRBV7-9; a possible D gene is TRBD1 (6 bases). Germline values: CDR1 SEHNR, CDR2 FQNEAQ (reference sequence). The CDR3 extends over 18 amino acids. Deletions cut 0 bases from V and 5 bases from J, with 20 bases between. The CDR3 coding sequence is TGTGCCAGCAGCTTAGCAGGACTTGGGGGCGCGATCCACAATGAGCAGTTCTTC. Residues: CASSLAGLGGAIHNEQFF.